Following are 32 T cell receptor beta chains from one sample sequenced in a study of shared clonotypes between healthy human individuals. Clones were read by immunoSEQ multiplex PCR, and TCRdb kept only the in-frame ones, dropping some. The sample yields about 2 million clones, about 95% seen once. Only CD45RO-negative cells positively selected for CCR7 counted as naive CD8 cells, so terminally differentiated effector memory CD45RA+ cells were excluded. Material for sequencing was naive CD8+ T cells sorted from blood. These receptors came from a man younger than 35 in good health.

This chain links TRBV9 with TRBJ2-5; D uncertain. This CDR3 comprises 15 residues. Germline-derived CDR1 and CDR2 are SGDLS and YYNGEE. V lost 0 bases to trimming and J lost 4 bases, with 13 bases between them. The CDR3 bases are TGTGCCAGCAGCGTAGCTACGCTCCCGGGAGAGACCCAGTACTTC. Its protein is CASSVATLPGETQYF.

The genes are TRBV28 and TRBJ2-3; D unclear. Per the germline V gene, CDR1 is MDHEN and CDR2 is SYDVKM. V was shortened by 4 bases and J by 6 bases, with 8 bases between the two germline ends. This CDR3 comprises 12 residues. The CDR3: CASSYPGDTQYF. The CDR3 coding sequence is TGTGCCAGCAGTTATCCCGGGGATACGCAGTATTTT.

The chain carries TRBV30 and TRBJ1-3; D is ambiguous. Looked up from germline, CDR1 is GTSNPN and CDR2 is SVGIG (reference sequence). Between the trimmed V and J ends, which lost 4 bases and 1 base, there was a span of 2 bases. The CDR3 is 11 residues long. For the CDR3, the DNA is TGTGCCTGGATTTCTGGAAACACCATATATTTT. This codes for CAWISGNTIYF.

The chain joins TRBV10-1 to TRBJ2-2, with D unclear. The CDR3 is made up of 12 amino acids. V lost 6 bases and J 2 bases, leaving 4 bases between the germline ends. The germline V gene has CDR1 WNHNN and CDR2 SYGVQD (reference sequence). CDR3 region: CASRENTGELFF. For the CDR3, the DNA is TGCGCCAGCAGAGAAAACACCGGGGAGCTGTTTTTT.

V is TRBV7-9 and J is TRBJ1-1, with 8 bases lining up with TRBD1. Germline assignment: CDR1 SEHNR and CDR2 FQNEAQ (reference sequence). V lost 5 bases, J lost 3 bases, and 11 bases stayed unmatched. The CDR3 extends over 16 amino acids. In DNA, the CDR3 is TGTGCCAGCAGCCAAGGACAGGGAGACTTCGACACTGAAGCTTTCTTT. It translates to CASSQGQGDFDTEAFF.

The V call is TRBV6-5, the J call TRBJ1-1; D not certain. The germline V and J ends were trimmed by 5 bases and 1 base, with 8 bases remaining between them. Looked up from germline, CDR1 is MNHEY and CDR2 is SVGAGI. The CDR3 consists of 13 residues. CDR3 amino acids: CASSTLPNTEAFF. The CDR3 bases are TGTGCCAGCAGTACGCTCCCGAACACTGAAGCTTTCTTT.

V usage is TRBV28 and J usage is TRBJ2-2, with 11 bases lining up with TRBD2. The CDR3 totals 18 residues. The V segment lost 1 base and the J segment 3 bases; nucleotides outside the gene matches: 7. The germline V gene encodes CDR1 MDHEN and CDR2 SYDVKM. The DNA for the CDR3 is TGTGCCAGCAGTTTATCGCTAGCGGGGGGTCTCGACACCGGGGAGCTGTTTTTT. It encodes CASSLSLAGGLDTGELFF.

The rearrangement links TRBV2 to TRBJ2-7; D is unclear. The V end lost 5 bases, the J end lost 3 bases, and 11 bases lay between the germline ends. CDR1 and CDR2 (germline): SNHLY, FYNNEI. This CDR3 has 13 residues. The CDR3 region has the DNA TGTGCCAGCAGTCCCCCTTGGATCTACGAGCAGTACTTC. It is translated as CASSPPWIYEQYF.

A single count supports this clone. The gene calls are TRBV2 and TRBJ2-7, with TRBD1 as a possible D gene (5 bases). Germline-derived CDR1 and CDR2 are SNHLY and FYNNEI. The V and J ends lost 5 bases and 3 bases respectively, with 11 bases between them. The CDR3 extends over 13 amino acids. The CDR3 protein is CASSPDNNYEQYF. CDR3 nucleotide sequence: TGTGCCAGCAGTCCGGACAACAACTACGAGCAGTACTTC.

This rearrangement joins TRBV5-1 to TRBJ2-3; 7 bases agree with TRBD2. Per the germline V gene, CDR1 is SGHRS and CDR2 is YFSETQ. The CDR3 spans 15 residues. V dropped 0 bases and J dropped 4; count of bases not matched to a gene: 5. For the CDR3, the DNA is TGCGCCAGCAGCTTGGCTAGCGGTTTGGCAGATACGCAGTATTTT. Encoded protein: CASSLASGLADTQYF.

This clone has only one observation. This sample includes further DNA sequences coding for the same CDR3. The chain employs TRBV4-1 and TRBJ1-2; D perhaps matches TRBD1 (5 bases). CDR1 and CDR2 (germline): MGHRA, YSYEKL. The V end lost 1 base, the J end lost 8 bases, and 11 bases lay between the germline ends. The CDR3 totals 13 residues. Here the CDR3 DNA reads TGCGCCAGCAGCCAAGTCTCGGGGGGAGGCTACACCTTC. Translation gives CASSQVSGGGYTF.

The chain carries TRBV9 and TRBJ2-7; 8 nucleotides agree with TRBD1. J gave up 3 bases and V 2 bases, and 13 bases lay outside the gene matches. The germline V gene has CDR1 SGDLS and CDR2 YYNGEE. The CDR3 is 17 residues long. The CDR3 reads CASSVGQGASLVYEQYF. CDR3 DNA sequence: TGTGCCAGCAGCGTCGGGCAGGGGGCCTCCCTAGTCTACGAGCAGTACTTC.

The J gene is TRBJ2-2, the V gene TRBV9, with 7 bases lining up with TRBD2. J gave up 2 bases and V 3 bases, and 10 bases lay outside the gene matches. This CDR3 has 17 residues. CDR1 and CDR2 (germline): SGDLS, YYNGEE. The CDR3 loop reads CASSARPGRINTGELFF. DNA of the CDR3: TGTGCCAGCAGCGCACGCCCCGGGAGGATTAACACCGGGGAGCTGTTTTTT.

The rearrangement joins TRBV5-4 to TRBJ1-2, with TRBD1 matching 7 bases. This CDR3 has 13 residues. Losses at the gene ends were 0 bases for V and 7 bases for J; bases not matched to a gene: 3. Per germline, CDR1 SGHNT and CDR2 YYREEE (reference sequence). CDR3 sequence: CASSLAAGGGYTF. CDR3 coding DNA: TGTGCCAGCAGCTTGGCGGCAGGGGGTGGCTACACCTTC.

The chain joins TRBV7-2 to TRBJ2-3, with TRBD2 matching 16 bases. Germline CDR1 is SGHTA and CDR2 is FQGNSA. The CDR3 is 19 amino acids. The ends lost 4 bases at V and 2 bases at J; junction bases unmatched: 9. The CDR3, as DNA: TGTGCCAGCAGCTCGCCCGGGACTAGCGGGAGGGCCCCCACAGATACGCAGTATTTT. Its protein product is CASSSPGTSGRAPTDTQYF.

The CDR3 sequence is CASSQMVGRPGELFF. CDR3 coding DNA: TGCGCCAGCAGTCAAATGGTGGGCCGACCCGGGGAGCTGTTTTTT. This chain uses TRBV4-1 with TRBJ2-2; D is undetermined. Trimming cost V 6 bases and J 6 bases, with 17 bases left between them. In germline, CDR1 is MGHRA, CDR2 YSYEKL. The CDR3 has 15 amino acids.

This CDR3 reads CASSADGPATEQYF. CDR3 in DNA: TGTGCCAGCAGCGCGGACGGACCCGCCACGGAGCAGTACTTC. The chain couples TRBV9 to TRBJ2-7; D gene ambiguous. The germline CDR1 and CDR2 sequences are SGDLS and YYNGEE. With 3 bases removed from V and 7 bases from J, the gap between germline ends came to 17 bases. The CDR3 runs 14 residues.

The chain links TRBV7-9 to TRBJ2-3; unclear D gene. Germline V gives CDR1 SEHNR, CDR2 FQNEAQ (reference sequence). The ends were cut back, 1 base at V and 2 bases at J, with 7 bases in the middle. The CDR3 has 14 amino acids. The CDR3 sequence is CASSLGWSTDTQYF. The CDR3 DNA follows: TGTGCCAGCAGCTTAGGGTGGTCCACAGATACGCAGTATTTT.

This sequence joins TRBV5-6 and TRBJ2-1, with 11 bases lining up with TRBD1. With 2 bases clipped from V and 10 bases from J, the junction kept 5 bases outside the gene matches. This CDR3 has 14 residues. The V gene's germline CDR1 is SGHDT and CDR2 YYEEEE. The CDR3 region is CASSFGTGGFEQFF. CDR3 bases: TGTGCCAGCAGCTTTGGGACAGGGGGGTTCGAGCAGTTCTTC. The whole variable domain, remainder taken from reference TRBV5-6 and TRBJ2-1, is DAGVTQSPTHLIKTRGQQVTLRCSPKSGHDTVSWYQQALGQGPQFIFQYYEEEERQRGNFPDRFSGHQFPNYSSELNVNALLLGDSALYLCASSFGTGGFEQFFGPGTRLTVL.

V is TRBV9 and J is TRBJ2-3; D is perhaps TRBD2 (6 bases). Trimming took 4 bases from V and 0 from J, leaving 15 bases between them. This CDR3 spans 16 amino acids. Germline V lookup: CDR1 SGDLS, CDR2 YYNGEE. The CDR3 sequence: CASSHNSGYSTDTQYF. DNA for the CDR3: TGTGCCAGCAGCCACAATAGCGGTTACAGCACAGATACGCAGTATTTT.

The V and J genes are TRBV10-3 and TRBJ2-1, with 12 bases lining up with TRBD2. The CDR3 has 15 amino acids. J was trimmed by 5 bases and V by 10 bases; bases with no gene match: 9. CDR1 and CDR2 from the germline V gene are ENHRY and SYGVKD. The CDR3 region has the DNA TGTGCCAGCGCTTGGACTAGCGGGATAGACAATGAGCAGTTCTTC. Amino acid sequence: CASAWTSGIDNEQFF.

The V call is TRBV9, the J call TRBJ1-1; no definite D call. V lost 4 bases and J 5 bases, leaving 18 bases between the germline ends. Germline-derived CDR1 and CDR2 are SGDLS and YYNGEE. CDR3 size: 15 residues. DNA of the CDR3: TGTGCCAGCAGCCAAGATCCCGCTATTGGAACTGAAGCTTTCTTT. Its protein product is CASSQDPAIGTEAFF. Full variable domain (remainder filled in from reference TRBV9 and TRBJ1-1): DSGVTQTPKHLITATGQRVTLRCSPRSGDLSVYWYQQSLDQGLQFLIQYYNGEERAKGNILERFSAQQFPDLHSELNLSSLELGDSALYFCASSQDPAIGTEAFFGQGTRLTVV.

The V call is TRBV4-1, the J call TRBJ2-3; D uncertain. CDR1 and CDR2 from the germline V gene are MGHRA and YSYEKL. With 0 bases removed from V and 2 bases from J, the gap between germline ends came to 9 bases. The CDR3 extends over 15 amino acids. In nucleotides, the CDR3 is TGCGCCAGCAGCCAAGAGGTTAGAAACACAGATACGCAGTATTTT. Its protein product is CASSQEVRNTDTQYF.

The rearrangement links TRBV9 to TRBJ2-5; D may be TRBD1 or TRBD2 (5 bases each). The germline CDR1 and CDR2 sequences are SGDLS and YYNGEE. Between the trimmed V and J ends, which lost 4 bases and 5 bases, there was a span of 18 bases. The CDR3 extends over 15 amino acids. CDR3 in amino acids: CASSSPGALGETQYF. In nucleotides, the CDR3 is TGTGCCAGCAGCTCCCCCGGGGCACTTGGCGAGACCCAGTACTTC.

The gene calls are TRBV27 and TRBJ1-1; 8 positions agree with TRBD1. The germline gives CDR1 MNHEY, CDR2 SMNVEV (reference sequence). Trimming at V came to 2 bases and at J to 5 bases, leaving 4 bases not matched to a gene. The CDR3 covers 14 residues. The CDR3 sequence: CASSLAGGWTEAFF. The DNA for the CDR3 is TGTGCCAGCAGTTTAGCAGGGGGCTGGACTGAAGCTTTCTTT.

V and J are TRBV6-9 and TRBJ2-5; a possible D gene is TRBD2 (5 bases). CDR1 is MNHGY, CDR2 SVAAGI, per germline. V shed 5 bases and J shed 2 bases, with 9 bases lying between them. This CDR3 is 13 amino acids long. The DNA for the CDR3 is TGTGCCAGCAGTAATGGACTTCAAGAGACCCAGTACTTC. It is translated as CASSNGLQETQYF.

This chain joins TRBV7-2 and TRBJ2-4; TRBD1 matches at 9 bases. CDR3 length: 16 residues. Trimming cost V 2 bases and J 8 bases; bases outside gene matches: 10. CDR1 and CDR2 (germline): SGHTA, FQGNSA. The CDR3 here is CASSLRTGGAVDIQYF. The CDR3 DNA reads as TGTGCCAGCAGCTTACGAACAGGGGGCGCAGTTGACATTCAGTACTTC. The full variable domain, completed using reference TRBV7-2 and TRBJ2-4, is GAGVSQSPSNKVTEKGKDVELRCDPISGHTALYWYRQSLGQGLEFLIYFQGNSAPDKSGLPSDRFSAERTGGSVSTLTIQRTQQEDSAVYLCASSLRTGGAVDIQYFGAGTRLSVL.

This sequence joins TRBV5-5 and TRBJ1-1; TRBD1 is a possible D gene (6 bases). The CDR3 is made up of 13 amino acids. CDR1 SGHKS and CDR2 YYEKEE come from the germline V gene (reference sequence). Trimming cost V 6 bases and J 1 base, with 10 bases left between them. This chain's CDR3 is CASNLQGNTEAFF. CDR3 nucleotides: TGTGCCAGCAACCTACAGGGGAACACTGAAGCTTTCTTT.

The rearrangement uses TRBV13 and TRBJ1-1; TRBD1 agrees at 7 bases. Germline CDR1 is PRHDT and CDR2 is FYEKMQ (reference sequence). Trimming cost V 3 bases and J 7 bases; bases outside gene matches: 2. The CDR3 is 12 residues long. The CDR3 DNA sequence: TGTGCCAGCAGCTTGCAGGGGGATGAAGCTTTCTTT. Its translation is CASSLQGDEAFF.

The chain has TRBV4-1 and TRBJ1-3; possible D gene TRBD1, 5 bases. Germline CDR1 and CDR2: MGHRA and YSYEKL. The CDR3 has 16 amino acids. Deletions cut 1 base from V and 3 bases from J, with 13 bases between. CDR3 protein: CASSQGGGAVGNTIYF. The CDR3 region has the DNA TGCGCCAGCAGCCAAGGCGGGGGAGCAGTTGGAAACACCATATATTTT.

The genes are TRBV2 and TRBJ2-7, with D maybe TRBD1 (6 bases). This CDR3 is built from 14 residues. Germline V lookup: CDR1 SNHLY, CDR2 FYNNEI. Between the trimmed V and J ends, which lost 7 bases and 3 bases, there was a span of 16 bases. CDR3 loop: CASKEAGGGYEQYF. In nucleotides, the CDR3 is TGTGCCAGCAAGGAGGCTGGGGGCGGCTACGAGCAGTACTTC.

As to this clone: Other DNA sequences from this sample encode an identical CDR3 as well. The chain recombines TRBV4-1 with TRBJ2-7; D possibly corresponds to TRBD1 (5 bases). Germline lookup yields CDR1 MGHRA and CDR2 YSYEKL. Deletions cut 1 base from V and 2 bases from J, with 6 bases between. This CDR3 spans 13 amino acids. The CDR3: CASSQARAYEQYF. CDR3 in DNA: TGCGCCAGCAGCCAAGCCAGGGCCTACGAGCAGTACTTC.